These T cell receptor beta chains were read from a single sample in a study of shared clonotypes between healthy human individuals. Some clones are missing from TCRdb's copy, which holds only in-frame ones; the method was immunoSEQ multiplex PCR. The top ten clones hold 30% to 40% of a sample with 550,000 to 800,000 clones, roughly 88% of them seen once. Sequenced: memory CD8+ T cells from PBMCs. The receptors derive from a man younger than 35 in good health. Some clones in this sample may be carry-over from other donors' samples. Each CDR3 is given with its conserved first and last residue. D genes are given only for firm matches. Clone size is given for some rows only: seen once, a few or many times, or a class if the clone is expanded.

>15|.|TRBJ2-1|TRBV27|.
CASSPQPAPRNEQFF
TGTGCCAGCAGTCCACAGCCTGCACCTAGGAATGAGCAGTTCTTC
>15|.|TRBJ2-2|TRBV9|TRBD1
CASSEVQGATGELFF
TGTGCCAGCAGTGAGGTCCAGGGGGCTACCGGGGAGCTGTTTTTT
>16|.|TRBJ2-5|TRBV5-4|TRBD2
CASSFLRELRQETQYF
TGTGCCAGCAGCTTTCTGCGGGAGCTGCGGCAAGAGACCCAGTACTTC
>15|.|TRBJ2-7|TRBV28|.
CASSFHPKGTYEQYF
TGTGCCAGCAGTTTCCACCCAAAAGGAACCTACGAGCAGTACTTC
>15|.|TRBJ2-7|TRBV30|.
CAYLPGHSVYGEQYF
TGTGCCTACCTACCCGGGCACTCCGTTTATGGCGAGCAGTACTTC
>13|.|TRBJ1-1|TRBV7-9|.
CASSSIRNTEAFF
TGTGCCAGCAGCTCGATACGGAACACTGAAGCTTTCTTT
>16|once|TRBJ1-3|TRBV29-1|TRBD1
CSVEDLNRGSGNTIYF
TGCAGCGTTGAAGATCTTAACAGGGGCTCTGGAAACACCATATATTTT
>15|.|TRBJ2-3|TRBV6-5|.
CASSDRDLYTDTQYF
TGTGCCAGCAGCGACCGGGACTTATACACAGATACGCAGTATTTT
>14|.|TRBJ2-3|TRBV7-9|.
CASREITSLHTQYF
TGTGCCAGCAGGGAAATCACTAGCCTGCATACGCAGTATTTT
>13|.|TRBJ2-7|TRBV27|TRBD2
CASASGRAFQQYF
TGTGCCAGTGCGAGCGGGAGGGCCTTTCAGCAGTACTTC
>15|.|TRBJ2-7|TRBV28|.
CASRVVQEATYEQYF
TGTGCCAGCAGGGTAGTACAGGAAGCAACCTACGAGCAGTACTTC
>15|.|TRBJ2-7|TRBV7-6|.
CASSLEAVPPYEQYF
TGTGCCAGCAGCTTAGAGGCAGTCCCCCCCTACGAGCAGTACTTC
>12|.|TRBJ2-7|TRBV5-4|.
CASSLLTHEQYF
TGTGCCAGCAGCTTGCTGACCCACGAGCAGTACTTC
>13|.|TRBJ1-2|TRBV19|TRBD1
CASRETGYYGYTF
TGTGCCAGTAGGGAGACAGGGTACTATGGCTACACCTTC
>11|.|TRBJ2-5|TRBV2|TRBD2
CASSDGRAVYF
TGTGCCAGCAGTGACGGGAGGGCCGTGTACTTC
>16|.|TRBJ2-1|TRBV10-1|.
CASSDQRGQIYNEQFF
TGCGCCAGCAGTGACCAACGAGGACAGATTTACAATGAGCAGTTCTTC
>16|.|TRBJ1-3|TRBV11-2|TRBD1
CASSSWTGSSGNTIYF
TGTGCCAGCAGCTCCTGGACAGGGTCCTCTGGAAACACCATATATTTT
>14|.|TRBJ2-7|TRBV30|.
CAWTPVASALWEYF
TGTGCCTGGACCCCTGTAGCTAGCGCCCTCTGGGAGTACTTC
>14|.|TRBJ1-1|TRBV19|.
CASGRRKENTEAFF
TGTGCCAGCGGACGACGGAAAGAGAACACTGAAGCTTTCTTT
>14|once|TRBJ2-7|TRBV27|.
CASSPFRGGYEQYF
TGTGCCAGCAGTCCATTCAGAGGGGGTTACGAGCAGTACTTC
>17|few|TRBJ1-1|TRBV4-1|TRBD1
CASSQVLPWTGLTEAFF
TGCGCCAGCAGCCAAGTCCTTCCTTGGACAGGGCTCACTGAAGCTTTCTTT
>13|.|TRBJ2-1|TRBV12-5|.
CASGLGVGNEQFF
TGTGCTAGTGGTTTGGGGGTCGGGAATGAGCAGTTCTTC
>15|.|TRBJ1-2|TRBV7-3|.
CASSLDSGGNYGYTF
TGTGCCAGCAGCTTAGATTCTGGGGGCAACTATGGCTACACCTTC
>17|once|TRBJ2-5|TRBV9|.
CASSVGRGMGVQETQYF
TGTGCCAGCAGCGTAGGAAGGGGCATGGGTGTCCAAGAGACCCAGTACTTC
>15|.|TRBJ2-3|TRBV4-1|TRBD2
CASSRLAGGGDTQYF
TGCGCCAGCAGCCGACTAGCGGGAGGGGGAGATACGCAGTATTTT
>17|.|TRBJ2-2|TRBV28|TRBD2
CASSLRAGGPFTGELFF
TGTGCCAGCAGTTTACGAGCGGGAGGGCCGTTCACCGGGGAGCTGTTTTTT
>16|.|TRBJ2-1|TRBV19|.
CASSINARKAYNEQFF
TGTGCCAGTAGTATAAATGCCCGTAAAGCTTACAATGAGCAGTTCTTC
>15|.|TRBJ1-3|TRBV7-8|.
CASSLLGGAGNTIYF
TGTGCCAGCAGCTTATTGGGCGGAGCAGGAAACACCATATATTTT
>13|once|TRBJ2-3|TRBV5-6|.
CASSLGQLNTQYF
TGTGCCAGCAGCTTGGGGCAGCTTAATACGCAGTATTTT
>13|.|TRBJ2-7|TRBV14|TRBD1
CASSRQGSYEQYF
TGTGCCAGCAGCCGACAGGGATCCTACGAGCAGTACTTC
>14|.|TRBJ2-1|TRBV7-9|.
CASSFGYRNNEQFF
TGTGCCAGCAGCTTCGGGTATCGGAACAATGAGCAGTTCTTC
>17|.|TRBJ2-3|TRBV11-3|TRBD2
CASSLSGLAFGESTQYF
TGTGCCAGCAGCTTATCAGGACTAGCGTTCGGAGAGAGTACGCAGTATTTT
>15|.|TRBJ1-2|TRBV5-1|.
CASSASTPEGYGYTF
TGCGCCAGCAGCGCCTCTACTCCGGAGGGCTATGGCTACACCTTC
>14|.|TRBJ2-7|TRBV11-2|TRBD1
CASSGRQGSYEQYF
TGTGCCAGCAGCGGCCGACAGGGCTCCTACGAGCAGTACTTC
>22|.|TRBJ2-1|TRBV28|TRBD2
CASSEGLAGLIAGGRSYNEQFF
TGTGCCAGCTCGGAGGGACTAGCGGGACTAATTGCCGGAGGTAGGTCCTACAATGAGCAGTTCTTC
>14|once|TRBJ2-7|TRBV5-1|TRBD2
CASRPGTSAYEQYF
TGCGCCAGCCGCCCAGGGACTAGCGCCTACGAGCAGTACTTC
>13|.|TRBJ2-7|TRBV10-3|.
CAISDPLPYEQYF
TGTGCCATCAGTGACCCTCTCCCCTACGAGCAGTACTTC
>15|.|TRBJ2-1|TRBV4-1|TRBD2
CASSLVGPGGDEQFF
TGCGCCAGCAGCCTAGTGGGGCCGGGAGGGGATGAGCAGTTCTTC
>13|.|TRBJ1-4|TRBV5-5|.
CASSRGINEKLFF
TGTGCCAGCAGTCGGGGGATTAATGAAAAACTGTTTTTT
>11|once|TRBJ2-5|TRBV28|.
CASSPHETQYF
TGTGCCAGCAGTCCCCACGAGACCCAGTACTTC
>15|.|TRBJ1-4|TRBV28|.
CASNIEGQVNEKLFF
TGTGCCAGCAACATAGAGGGACAAGTTAATGAAAAACTGTTTTTT